The 25 T cell receptor beta chains below were found in one sample sequenced in a study of blood T cell repertoires in COVID-19. Data came from immunoSEQ multiplex PCR; TCRdb stores just in-frame clones and leaves some out. The repertoire has fewer than 150,000 clones, roughly 71% of them found once; the top ten carry 15% to 25%. Sequencing used peripheral blood. The receptor set was obtained from an elderly man with acute or convalescent COVID-19.

The CDR3: CASSLLASSYEQYF. DNA of the CDR3: TGTGCCAGCAGCTTACTAGCGTCTTCCTACGAGCAGTACTTC. This chain connects TRBV5-8 to TRBJ2-7, with TRBD2 matching 7 bases. The CDR3 consists of 14 residues. Germline V lookup: CDR1 SGHTS, CDR2 YDEGEE. Trimming took 2 bases from V and 1 from J; bases not matched to a gene: 3.

V usage is TRBV9 and J usage is TRBJ2-7, with TRBD2 identical over 8 bases. This CDR3 has 18 residues. Losses at the gene ends were 3 bases for V and 0 bases for J; bases not matched to a gene: 14. Germline CDR1 is SGDLS and CDR2 is YYNGEE. The CDR3 loop is CASSASFRTSRSSYEQYF. The CDR3 DNA sequence: TGTGCCAGCAGCGCGTCCTTTCGGACTAGCCGCAGCTCCTACGAGCAGTACTTC.

The rearrangement links TRBV6-4 to TRBJ2-1, with 9 nucleotides matching TRBD2. The germline V gene encodes CDR1 MRHNA and CDR2 SNTAGT. Trimming took 8 bases from V and 8 from J; bases not matched to a gene: 7. The CDR3 runs to 13 residues. The CDR3 DNA follows: TGTGCCAGCTCCGGGACTAGCATAGATGAGCAGTTCTTC. Translated, it gives CASSGTSIDEQFF.

This clone was counted once. The chain couples TRBV28 to TRBJ2-6; tentative D call: TRBD1 (5 bases). Trimming removed 7 bases from V and 0 bases from J, with 13 bases in between. Germline-derived CDR1 and CDR2 are MDHEN and SYDVKM. This CDR3 comprises 16 residues. The CDR3 protein is CASNDRQYSGANVLTF. The CDR3 DNA sequence: TGTGCCAGCAATGATAGACAGTACTCTGGGGCCAACGTCCTGACTTTC. Looking up the rest from reference TRBV28 and TRBJ2-6 gives the full variable domain: DVKVTQSSRYLVKRTGEKVFLECVQDMDHENMFWYRQDPGLGLRLIYFSYDVKMKEKGDIPEGYSVSREKKERFSLILESASTNQTSMYLCASNDRQYSGANVLTFGAGSRLTVL.

This chain uses TRBV5-1 with TRBJ2-3, with a weak D call TRBD1 (6 bases). This CDR3 is 14 amino acids long. Germline-derived CDR1 and CDR2 are SGHRS and YFSETQ. V shed 0 bases and J shed 6 bases, with 11 bases lying between them. The CDR3 DNA reads as TGCGCCAGCAGCTTGGACAGGGTAATCGATACGCAGTATTTT. It specifies CASSLDRVIDTQYF.

With regard to this clone: The junction shows a germline mismatch at one end, possibly a read error. The rearrangement uses TRBV2 and TRBJ1-2, with 10 positions matching TRBD1. Germline V lookup: CDR1 SNHLY, CDR2 FYNNEI. This CDR3 comprises 13 residues. This CDR3 reads CASSGDRGRAAYF. The CDR3 bases are TGTGCCAGCAGTGGAGACAGGGGGCGAGCCGCATACTTC.

The genes are TRBV12-3 or TRBV12-4 and TRBJ1-1; tentatively, D is TRBD1 (5 bases). V gave up 6 bases and J gave up 5 bases, with 10 bases separating them. The CDR3 has 12 residues. The CDR3 protein is CASRSKGTEAFF. CDR3 nucleotide sequence: TGTGCCAGCAGATCTAAGGGGACTGAAGCTTTCTTT.

The chain employs TRBV6-6 and TRBJ1-5, with 8 bases fitting TRBD1. Trimming removed 4 bases from V and 3 bases from J; junction bases left unmatched: 5. Germline lookup yields CDR1 MNHNY and CDR2 SVGAGI (reference sequence). This CDR3 has 15 residues. CDR3 nucleotides: TGTGCCAGCAGTTGGACAGGGAAGGCCAATCAGCCCCAGCATTTT. This translates into CASSWTGKANQPQHF.

V is TRBV6-1 and J is TRBJ2-2; D remains unclear. Germline CDR1 MNHNS, CDR2 SASEGT. The CDR3 has 14 amino acids. Between the trimmed V and J ends, which lost 3 bases and 6 bases, there was a span of 11 bases. This chain's CDR3 is CASSEYRLSGELFF. In nucleotides, the CDR3 is TGTGCCAGCAGTGAGTACAGATTGTCCGGGGAGCTGTTTTTT.

The V gene is TRBV30, the J gene TRBJ1-6, with 7 bases matching TRBD1. The CDR3 totals 13 residues. J gave up 7 bases and V 5 bases, and 5 bases lay outside the gene matches. CDR1 GTSNPN and CDR2 SVGIG come from the germline V gene (reference sequence). The DNA for the CDR3 is TGTGCCTGGGCAGACAGGGCCAATTCACCCCTCCACTTT. It codes for CAWADRANSPLHF.

The rearrangement uses TRBV5-1 and TRBJ2-2, with D possibly TRBD2 on 5 matching bases. CDR1 SGHRS and CDR2 YFSETQ come from the germline V gene. Trimming removed 1 base at V and 6 bases at J, with 13 bases between. CDR3 size: 15 residues. CDR3 DNA sequence: TGCGCCAGCAGCTTGCCGGGAACGGCCGCCGGGGAGCTGTTTTTT. Amino acids: CASSLPGTAAGELFF.

This sequence joins TRBV4-2 and TRBJ1-1, with D possibly being TRBD1 (5 bases). Trimming stripped 0 bases from V and 0 bases from J, with 14 bases between. The CDR3 loop spans 17 amino acids. In germline, CDR1 is LGHNA, CDR2 YNFKEQ. CDR3 bases: TGTGCCAGCAGCCAAGATGCCCCTGTCAGGGTGAACACTGAAGCTTTCTTT. This encodes CASSQDAPVRVNTEAFF.

This chain uses TRBV28 with TRBJ1-5, with D unclear. The CDR3 is made up of 14 amino acids. Germline assignment: CDR1 MDHEN and CDR2 SYDVKM. V was trimmed by 6 bases and J by 7 bases, leaving 16 bases between them. The CDR3 DNA reads TGTGCCAGCAGCGGATGGGGAGGGCCCCAGCCCCAGCATTTT. The encoded protein is CASSGWGGPQPQHF.

In nucleotides, the CDR3 is TGTGCCAGCTCTCCCAAGGGGTATAGCTCCTACAATGAGCAGTTCTTC. The encoded protein is CASSPKGYSSYNEQFF. This sequence joins TRBV18 and TRBJ2-1; possibly TRBD1 for D (5 bases). Germline V gene lookup returns CDR1 KGHSH and CDR2 LQKENI. Trimming left V 6 bases short and J 0 bases short, with 15 bases between. This CDR3 spans 16 amino acids. The variable domain in full, completed from reference TRBV18 and TRBJ2-1, reads NAGVMQNPRHLVRRRGQEARLRCSPMKGHSHVYWYRQLPEEGLKFMVYLQKENIIDESGMPKERFSAEFPKEGPSILRIQQVVRGDSAAYFCASSPKGYSSYNEQFFGPGTRLTVL.

A remark on this clone: This sample also contains other DNA sequences that code for the same CDR3. J is TRBJ2-1 and V is TRBV7-2; 10 bases are a match to TRBD2. This CDR3 is 15 amino acids long. Germline V gene sequence: CDR1 SGHTA, CDR2 FQGNSA. The V segment lost 0 bases and the J segment 6 bases; nucleotides outside the gene matches: 2. This chain's CDR3 is CASSLASGGLNEQFF. In nucleotides, the CDR3 is TGTGCCAGCAGCTTAGCTAGCGGGGGGCTCAATGAGCAGTTCTTC.

A single count supports this clone. The rearrangement joins TRBV3-1 (or the pseudogene TRBV3-2) to TRBJ2-2; TRBD1 aligns across 7 bases. CDR3 length: 19 residues. J lost 4 bases, V lost 4 bases, and 18 bases had no gene match. Germline CDR1 is LGHDT and CDR2 is YNNKEL (reference sequence). As DNA, the CDR3 is TGTGCCAGCAGCCCGTATAGCCCGGGACAGCCCTGTATCACCGGGGAGCTGTTTTTT. This translates into CASSPYSPGQPCITGELFF.

The chain carries TRBV5-1 and TRBJ2-3; 10 nucleotides align to TRBD2. The J segment lost 4 bases and the V segment lost 5 bases, leaving 7 bases of the junction unmatched. CDR1 is SGHRS and CDR2 is YFSETQ in the germline V gene. This CDR3 is 15 amino acids long. CDR3 nucleotides: TGCGCCAGCAGTGCCAGCGGGGGGGCCGCAGATACGCAGTATTTT. Amino acid sequence: CASSASGGAADTQYF. Based on the CDR3 plus reference TRBV5-1 and TRBJ2-3, the full variable domain is KAGVTQTPRYLIKTRGQQVTLSCSPISGHRSVSWYQQTPGQGLQFLFEYFSETQRNKGNFPGRFSGRQFSNSRSEMNVSTLELGDSALYLCASSASGGAADTQYFGPGTRLTVL.

In its sample, this clone was seen once. The same CDR3 is also encoded by other DNA sequences in this sample. This chain uses TRBV14 with TRBJ2-7, with 9 bases aligning to TRBD1. With V trimmed by 0 bases and J by 2 bases, 5 bases remained unmatched. Germline V gives CDR1 SGHDN, CDR2 FVKESK. This CDR3 has 16 amino acids. Here the CDR3 reads CASSQEAWTGAYEQYF. Written as DNA, the CDR3 is TGTGCCAGCAGCCAAGAGGCATGGACAGGGGCCTACGAGCAGTACTTC. The full variable domain, completed using reference TRBV14 and TRBJ2-7, is EAGVTQFPSHSVIEKGQTVTLRCDPISGHDNLYWYRRVMGKEIKFLLHFVKESKQDESGMPNNRFLAERTGGTYSTLKVQPAELEDSGVYFCASSQEAWTGAYEQYFGPGTRLTVT.

This clone was observed once. The chain carries TRBV5-1 and TRBJ2-5; no clear D gene. The CDR3 has 13 residues. V lost 2 bases and J lost 5, with 10 bases in between. CDR1 and CDR2 from the germline V gene are SGHRS and YFSETQ. CDR3 bases: TGCGCCAGCAGCTTAATGTCTAGGGAGACCCAGTACTTC. Protein product: CASSLMSRETQYF.

The chain has TRBV18 and TRBJ1-1, with no clear D. Between the trimmed V and J ends, which lost 0 bases and 6 bases, there was a span of 8 bases. Germline V CDR1 and CDR2: KGHSH, LQKENI. This CDR3 is built from 13 residues. For the CDR3, the DNA is TGTGCCAGCTCACCACCTAGCGTCGCTGAAGCTTTCTTT. The encoded protein is CASSPPSVAEAFF. The variable domain in full, completed from reference TRBV18 and TRBJ1-1, reads NAGVMQNPRHLVRRRGQEARLRCSPMKGHSHVYWYRQLPEEGLKFMVYLQKENIIDESGMPKERFSAEFPKEGPSILRIQQVVRGDSAAYFCASSPPSVAEAFFGQGTRLTVV.

The chain links TRBV5-1 to TRBJ2-6; possible D gene TRBD1, 5 bases. CDR1 SGHRS and CDR2 YFSETQ come from the germline V gene. V was clipped by 5 bases and J by 0 bases, with 18 bases between them. This CDR3 has 18 amino acids. CDR3 protein: CASRALDINFSGANVLTF. The CDR3 DNA reads TGCGCCAGCAGGGCGCTGGACATAAATTTCTCTGGGGCCAACGTCCTGACTTTC.

V is TRBV7-8 and J is TRBJ2-1, with TRBD1 identical over 7 bases. This CDR3 is 15 amino acids long. CDR1 SGHVS and CDR2 FQNEAQ come from the germline V gene. V dropped 4 bases and J dropped 3; count of bases not matched to a gene: 6. The DNA of the CDR3 is TGTGCCAGCAGCTCCTCCCGGGACAGCTACAATGAGCAGTTCTTC. Protein sequence: CASSSSRDSYNEQFF.

V and J are TRBV6-5 and TRBJ2-2; 7 bases map to TRBD2. The CDR3 spans 14 residues. The germline V gene encodes CDR1 MNHEY and CDR2 SVGAGI. J was trimmed by 5 bases and V by 6 bases; bases with no gene match: 6. The CDR3: CASREGAGTGELFF. CDR3 coding DNA: TGTGCCAGCAGAGAGGGAGCGGGAACCGGGGAGCTGTTTTTT.

The chain combines TRBV2 with TRBJ2-5; TRBD2 aligns across 14 bases. V was pared by 7 bases and J by 2 bases, with 3 bases of the junction left unmatched. The germline gives CDR1 SNHLY, CDR2 FYNNEI. This CDR3 is built from 15 residues. CDR3: CASKGLAGGQETQYF. The DNA of the CDR3 is TGTGCCAGCAAAGGACTAGCGGGGGGACAAGAGACCCAGTACTTC.

This chain joins TRBV4-1 and TRBJ1-4, with D unclear. CDR1 is MGHRA and CDR2 is YSYEKL in the germline V gene. Trimming took 0 bases from V and 5 from J, leaving 25 bases between them. The CDR3 totals 20 residues. The CDR3 nucleotides are TGCGCCAGCAGCCAAGATAGGTTCAGCCTAAGGCGGGGAGAAAATGAAAAACTGTTTTTT. Residues: CASSQDRFSLRRGENEKLFF.